This TCR beta chain was captured by sequencing in a study of OX40 agonist ivuxolimab in advanced cancers. As for the study in general: Hepatocellular carcinoma, melanoma, renal cell or head and neck cancer affected the dose-escalation patients. Study-level findings and limits: The study observed clonal expansion of CD4+ and CD8+ blood T cells by week 6 at 0.1 to 3.0 mg/kg. Normalized expansion of T-cell clones was also low for some nonresponders.

The table came from immunoSEQ multiplex PCR; TCRdb's copy has only in-frame clones and leaves some out. The top ten clones hold 11% to 15% of a sample with about 66,000 clones, about 89% of them seen once. This clone was counted between two and nine times. The target antigen is unknown. Germline assignment: CDR1 SGHRS and CDR2 YFSETQ. The CDR3 is 14 residues long. V shed 3 bases and J shed 0 bases, with 9 bases lying between them. The TCR sequence derives from an adult with an advanced solid tumor such as melanoma, head and neck, liver or kidney cancer. The sample in question was CD4+ or CD8+ T cells sorted from blood, obtained in a trial of the OX40 agonist ivuxolimab. The chain links TRBV5-1 to TRBJ1-2; no reliable D call. The CDR3 loop is CASSSVRANYGYTF. CDR3 DNA: TGCGCCAGCAGCTCGGTCAGAGCTAACTATGGCTACACCTTC.